The 29 T cell receptor beta chains reported below all come from one sample, sequenced in a study of regulatory T cells in long-lasting Graves disease. According to the study, TCR beta libraries were built with iRepertoire HTBI primers and CDR3-region Arm-PCR. One entry per CDR3 protein results from TCRdb running MiXCR on the multiplex PCR reads. Seen here are 400,000 to 500,000 distinct CDR3 sequences, approximately 16% observed once, and the top ten hold about 23%. Time point defined: newly diagnosed GD, antithyroid drugs for less than 3 months. PBMC RNA served as the TCR library source. These data were also reused for a study on T cells in Graves' hyperthyroidism and ophthalmopathy.

Sequenced here: peripheral blood mononuclear cells (PBMCs), sampled at new diagnosis, from a patient treated with antithyroid drugs. The receptors come from a young woman with Graves disease.

Ten or more counts support this clonotype. V usage is TRBV30 and J usage is TRBJ2-2; perhaps TRBD2 as D (6 bases). V was shortened by 3 bases and J by 7 bases, with 21 bases between the two germline ends. The CDR3 runs 16 residues. Germline lookup yields CDR1 GTSNPN and CDR2 SVGIG (reference sequence). The chain's CDR3 is CAWRNRGVQTHGELFF. DNA of the CDR3: TGTGCCTGGAGGAACCGCGGGGTCCAGACCCACGGGGAGCTGTTTTTT.

This CDR3 is CASSSGGLAGGEQYF. The CDR3 DNA sequence: TGTGCCAGCAGCTCGGGGGGACTAGCTGGGGGGGAGCAGTACTTC. The V call is TRBV13, the J call TRBJ2-7, with 9 bases fitting TRBD2. With 4 bases clipped from V and 7 bases from J, the junction kept 11 bases outside the gene matches. The CDR3 covers 15 residues. Germline lookup yields CDR1 PRHDT and CDR2 FYEKMQ (reference sequence).

There are many counts of this clonotype. The rearrangement joins TRBV7-2 to TRBJ2-1; no clear D gene. V lost 2 bases and J lost 6, with 11 bases in between. CDR3 length: 14 residues. The germline CDR1 and CDR2 sequences are SGHTA and FQGNSA. The CDR3 DNA reads TGTGCCAGCAGCTTACATGGGATTGGCAATGAGCAGTTCTTC. This codes for CASSLHGIGNEQFF. The variable domain in full, with the rest retrieved from reference TRBV7-2 and TRBJ2-1, is GAGVSQSPSNKVTEKGKDVELRCDPISGHTALYWYRQSLGQGLEFLIYFQGNSAPDKSGLPSDRFSAERTGGSVSTLTIQRTQQEDSAVYLCASSLHGIGNEQFFGPGTRLTVL.

In its sample, this clonotype was seen many times. This sequence joins TRBV28 and TRBJ2-3; 9 bases line up with TRBD2. The germline V gene encodes CDR1 MDHEN and CDR2 SYDVKM. The CDR3 totals 15 residues. The J segment lost 4 bases and the V segment lost 2 bases, leaving 4 bases of the junction unmatched. DNA of the CDR3: TGTGCCAGCAGTTTAGCGGGAGGGTCAGCAGATACGCAGTATTTT. This codes for CASSLAGGSADTQYF.

V usage is TRBV6-1 and J usage is TRBJ2-7; a weak D match, TRBD2 (5 bases). The V end was cut by 5 bases, the J end by 2 bases, with 19 bases between. Germline V gene data show CDR1 as MNHNS and CDR2 as SASEGT. The CDR3 is made up of 16 amino acids. CDR3 sequence reads: CASSPGLFLSAYEQYF. The CDR3, as DNA: TGTGCCAGCAGTCCCGGACTCTTCCTGAGTGCCTACGAGCAGTACTTC.

A few counts support this clonotype. The chain recombines TRBV5-1 with TRBJ2-7; D may be TRBD1 or TRBD2 (5 bases each). The length of the CDR3 is 11 residues. The V gene's germline CDR1 is SGHRS and CDR2 YFSETQ. Trimming left V 4 bases short and J 6 bases short, with 8 bases between. The CDR3 region has the DNA TGCGCCAGCAGCGGGGACCGCGAGCAGTACTTC. This sequence encodes CASSGDREQYF.

With regard to this clonotype: A much larger clone differs from this one at a single base, so this may be a read error. The CDR3 DNA reads as TGTGCCAGCTCACCATCCAGTAACACTGAAGCTCTCTTT. This gives the protein CASSPSSNTEALF. V is TRBV18 and J is TRBJ1-1; D is unresolved. Germline V gene data show CDR1 as KGHSH and CDR2 as LQKENI. The CDR3 is made up of 13 amino acids. The variable domain in full, completed from reference TRBV18 and TRBJ1-1, reads NAGVMQNPRHLVRRRGQEARLRCSPMKGHSHVYWYRQLPEEGLKFMVYLQKENIIDESGMPKERFSAEFPKEGPSILRIQQVVRGDSAAYFCASSPSSNTEALFGQGTRLTVV.

This clonotype appeared a single time. This chain uses TRBV7-2 with TRBJ1-2; 8 bases fit TRBD1. Trimming cost V 1 base and J 7 bases; bases outside gene matches: 5. CDR1 and CDR2 (germline): SGHTA, FQGNSA. The CDR3 consists of 14 residues. CDR3 in amino acids: CASSLEDRVGGYTF. CDR3 DNA: TGTGCCAGCAGCTTAGAGGACAGGGTGGGTGGCTACACCTTC.

The V gene is TRBV27, the J gene TRBJ1-2; D is unclear. CDR3 length: 13 residues. Trimming left V 2 bases short and J 4 bases short, with 8 bases between. CDR1 is MNHEY, CDR2 SMNVEV, per germline (reference sequence). The CDR3 loop reads CASSLNNGYGYTF. For the CDR3, the DNA is TGTGCCAGCAGTTTAAACAATGGCTATGGCTACACCTTC.

This clonotype was counted at least ten times. The chain combines TRBV24-1 with TRBJ2-2; weak D call: TRBD1 (6 bases). Trimming shortened V by 5 bases and J by 5 bases, and 17 bases separated the two germline ends. Germline V gene lookup returns CDR1 KGHDR and CDR2 SFDVKD. This CDR3 region has 16 residues. The CDR3 DNA sequence: TGTGCCACCAGTGGCCGAGGGGGTAGCAGGACCGGGGAGCTGTTTTTT. It translates to CATSGRGGSRTGELFF.

The chain combines TRBV20-1 with TRBJ1-2; 7 positions match TRBD1. The CDR3 is made up of 14 amino acids. Per germline, CDR1 DFQATT and CDR2 SNEGSKA (reference sequence). Trimming took 6 bases from V and 4 from J; bases not matched to a gene: 11. The CDR3 region has the DNA TGCAGTGCCCCGACGGCCGGACAGGCCTATGGCTACACCTTC. Amino acids: CSAPTAGQAYGYTF.

This clonotype has a count of ten or more. This chain connects TRBV6-2 or TRBV6-3 to TRBJ2-5, with TRBD2 matching over 8 bases. The V and J ends lost 5 bases and 5 bases, in that order; junction bases with no gene match: 7. This CDR3 is 14 amino acids long. Per the germline V gene, CDR1 is MNHEY and CDR2 is SVGEGT. CDR3 loop: CASSRRLAWETQYF. The CDR3 bases are TGTGCCAGCAGTCGAAGACTAGCGTGGGAGACCCAGTACTTC.

In this sample, this clonotype turned up many times. The rearrangement joins TRBV28 to TRBJ2-7, with D hard to call. CDR1 and CDR2 from the germline V gene are MDHEN and SYDVKM. V lost 3 bases, J lost 5 bases, and 5 bases lay in between. The CDR3 has 11 amino acids. The CDR3 sequence: CASSFVDEQYF. The CDR3 nucleotides read TGTGCCAGCAGTTTTGTGGACGAGCAGTACTTC.

This clonotype was found a few times. The chain recombines TRBV28 with TRBJ2-5, with 9 positions matching TRBD2. This CDR3 spans 15 amino acids. Germline V lookup: CDR1 MDHEN, CDR2 SYDVKM. The trim removed 3 bases at V and 5 bases at J, leaving 7 bases unmatched. This chain's CDR3 is CASSFLAGVSETQYF. The CDR3 DNA sequence: TGTGCCAGCAGTTTTTTAGCGGGAGTAAGTGAGACCCAGTACTTC.

This clonotype was seen repeatedly, ten times or more. The genes are TRBV5-1 and TRBJ1-1; the D gene is possibly TRBD1 (6 bases). This CDR3 region has 15 residues. CDR1 is SGHRS, CDR2 YFSETQ, per germline. V was trimmed by 0 bases and J by 7 bases, leaving 16 bases between them. This CDR3 is CASSLGWGQANEAFF. The CDR3, as DNA: TGCGCCAGCAGCTTGGGGTGGGGGCAAGCGAATGAAGCTTTCTTT.

V is TRBV2 and J is TRBJ2-3; TRBD2 might be the D (7 bases). CDR3 length equals 14 residues. Trimming left V 2 bases short and J 4 bases short, with 10 bases between. CDR1 is SNHLY and CDR2 is FYNNEI in the germline V gene. The CDR3 nucleotides are TGTGCCAGCAGTGAAAGGGGGGGTGCAGATACGCAGTATTTT. It codes for CASSERGGADTQYF. The variable domain in full, with the rest retrieved from reference TRBV2 and TRBJ2-3, is EPEVTQTPSHQVTQMGQEVILRCVPISNHLYFYWYRQILGQKVEFLVSFYNNEISEKSEIFDDQFSVERPDGSNFTLKIRSTKLEDSAMYFCASSERGGADTQYFGPGTRLTVL.

This chain joins TRBV7-8 and TRBJ1-5; D is ambiguous. The germline V gene encodes CDR1 SGHVS and CDR2 FQNEAQ. Trimming took off 4 bases at V and 12 bases at J, with 19 bases between the two ends. This CDR3 contains 14 residues. The DNA of the CDR3 is TGTGCCAGCAGCTCCGACGGATCCTATCCGCTCCAGCATTTT. It specifies CASSSDGSYPLQHF.

This clonotype was counted at least ten times. The rearrangement uses TRBV9 and TRBJ1-2, with TRBD1 matching 12 bases. The V gene end was trimmed by 4 bases and the J gene end by 8 bases; junction bases not matched to a gene: 9. Germline assignment: CDR1 SGDLS and CDR2 YYNGEE. CDR3 length: 15 residues. The CDR3 DNA reads TGTGCCAGCAGCCCCTGGGACAGGGGGCAGACGGGCTACACCTTC. Protein sequence: CASSPWDRGQTGYTF.

The gene calls are TRBV28 and TRBJ1-6; 9 bases are a match to TRBD1. Germline CDR1 and CDR2: MDHEN and SYDVKM. This CDR3 has 16 amino acids. The V gene end was trimmed by 8 bases and the J gene end by 9 bases; junction bases not matched to a gene: 14. The CDR3 bases are TGTGCCAGCCTATCCCGTGGACAGGGGTTTGGTTCACCCCTCCACTTT. Protein: CASLSRGQGFGSPLHF.

In its sample, this clonotype was seen a few times. V usage is TRBV4-1 and J usage is TRBJ2-1; D uncertain. Trimming left V 2 bases short and J 5 bases short, with 16 bases between. Looked up from germline, CDR1 is MGHRA and CDR2 is YSYEKL. The CDR3 runs 16 residues. CDR3 region: CASSQQAGSFNNEQFF. The CDR3 bases are TGCGCCAGCAGCCAACAGGCAGGTTCTTTTAACAATGAGCAGTTCTTC.

This clonotype has at least ten counts. The chain is built from TRBV7-9 and TRBJ2-1; 7 bases match TRBD2. V was pared by 7 bases and J by 9 bases, with 12 bases of the junction left unmatched. The CDR3 runs 14 residues. The germline CDR1 and CDR2 sequences are SEHNR and FQNEAQ (reference sequence). This CDR3 reads CASNVGGAGLEQFF. The CDR3 DNA sequence: TGTGCCAGCAATGTAGGAGGAGCGGGACTTGAGCAGTTCTTC.

This clonotype was counted many times. One end of the junction does not line up with germline, which may come from a read error. The chain combines TRBV7-3 with TRBJ2-1, with D possibly TRBD2 on 6 matching bases. Germline V lookup: CDR1 SGHTA, CDR2 FQGTGA. The CDR3 extends over 16 amino acids. CDR3 in amino acids: CASSVTGWEAPNEQFF. CDR3 DNA sequence: TGTGCCAGCAGCGTAACCGGCTGGGAGGCCCCCAATGAGCAGTTCTTC.

This clonotype has a handful of counts. The chain carries TRBV29-1 and TRBJ2-1, with D possibly being TRBD1 (5 bases). Germline CDR1 is SQVTM and CDR2 is ANQGSEA. This CDR3 has 10 amino acids. V dropped 7 bases and J dropped 9 bases, with 10 bases sitting between them. The CDR3 is CSARVREQFF. The CDR3 bases are TGCAGCGCCAGGGTTCGTGAGCAGTTCTTC.

The J gene is TRBJ2-5, the V gene TRBV5-1; TRBD1 aligns across 7 bases. CDR1 and CDR2 from the germline V gene are SGHRS and YFSETQ. CDR3 length: 16 amino acids. Trimming cost V 3 bases and J 1 base; bases outside gene matches: 9. The CDR3 DNA is TGCGCCAGCAGCTACCCAGGGACAGCAAGCCAAGAGACCCAGTACTTC. This gives the protein CASSYPGTASQETQYF.

This clonotype was counted between two and nine times. Since no conserved phenylalanine or tryptophan closes the CDR3, a read error is the likely cause. V usage is TRBV28 and J usage is TRBJ1-3; D is perhaps TRBD1 (6 bases). V gave up 11 bases and J gave up 0 bases, with 17 bases separating them. Germline values: CDR1 MDHEN, CDR2 SYDVKM. CDR3 length: 15 amino acids. The CDR3: CASYKGGASGNTIYL. The CDR3 DNA follows: TGTGCCTCATATAAAGGGGGTGCCTCTGGAAACACCATATATCTT.

This clonotype was recorded many times. This rearrangement joins TRBV29-1 to TRBJ2-7; D is unresolved. Looked up from germline, CDR1 is SQVTM and CDR2 is ANQGSEA. V shed 7 bases and J shed 0 bases, with 7 bases lying between them. This CDR3 has 11 amino acids. The CDR3 sequence is CSGISSYEQYF. The DNA for the CDR3 is TGCAGCGGGATCAGCTCCTACGAGCAGTACTTC.

This chain links TRBV7-3 with TRBJ2-1; unclear D gene. Germline values: CDR1 SGHTA, CDR2 FQGTGA. V lost 2 bases and J lost 5, with 10 bases in between. The CDR3 has 14 amino acids. The CDR3 nucleotides are TGTGCCAGCAGCTTAGACCAAGTCAACAATGAGCAGTTCTTC. Its translation is CASSLDQVNNEQFF.

This clonotype occurred many times. The V and J genes are TRBV6-5 and TRBJ2-7; D possibly corresponds to TRBD1 (5 bases). The CDR3 has 14 residues. Germline V CDR1 and CDR2: MNHEY, SVGAGI. V was shortened by 2 bases and J by 4 bases, with 12 bases between the two germline ends. The CDR3 protein is CASSYPHQGYEQYF. CDR3 nucleotides: TGTGCCAGCAGTTACCCTCATCAGGGTTACGAGCAGTACTTC.

This rearrangement joins TRBV27 to TRBJ1-6; D not resolved. This CDR3 has 13 amino acids. The germline V gene has CDR1 MNHEY and CDR2 SMNVEV (reference sequence). Trimming removed 4 bases at V and 7 bases at J, with 8 bases between. CDR3 residues: CASSWGVNSPLHF. The CDR3 DNA is TGTGCCAGCAGTTGGGGTGTGAATTCACCCCTCCACTTT.